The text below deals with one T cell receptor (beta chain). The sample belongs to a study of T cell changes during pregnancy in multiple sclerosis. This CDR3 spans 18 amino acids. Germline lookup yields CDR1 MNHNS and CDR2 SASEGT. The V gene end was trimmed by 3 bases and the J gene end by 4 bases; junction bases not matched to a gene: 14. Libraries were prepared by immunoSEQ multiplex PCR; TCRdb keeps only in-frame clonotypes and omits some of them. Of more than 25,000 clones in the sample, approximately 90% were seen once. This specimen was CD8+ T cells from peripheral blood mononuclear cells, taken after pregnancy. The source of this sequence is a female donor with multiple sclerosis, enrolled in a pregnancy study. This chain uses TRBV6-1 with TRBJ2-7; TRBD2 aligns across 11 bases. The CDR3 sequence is CASSELAPGLAEGYEQYF. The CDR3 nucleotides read TGTGCCAGCAGTGAGCTAGCCCCGGGACTAGCGGAGGGATACGAGCAGTACTTC.